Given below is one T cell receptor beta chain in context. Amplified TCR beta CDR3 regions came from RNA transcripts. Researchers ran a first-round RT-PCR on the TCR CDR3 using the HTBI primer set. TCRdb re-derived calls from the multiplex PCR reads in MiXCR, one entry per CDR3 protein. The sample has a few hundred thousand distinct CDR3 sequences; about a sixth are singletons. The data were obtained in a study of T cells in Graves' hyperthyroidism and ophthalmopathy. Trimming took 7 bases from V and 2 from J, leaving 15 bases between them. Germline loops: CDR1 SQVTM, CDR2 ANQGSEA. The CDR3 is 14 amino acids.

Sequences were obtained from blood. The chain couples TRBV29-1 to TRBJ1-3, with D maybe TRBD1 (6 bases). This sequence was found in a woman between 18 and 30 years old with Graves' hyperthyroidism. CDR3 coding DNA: TGCAGCGCCACTTTGGCAGGGGCTGGAAACACCATATATTTT. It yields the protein CSATLAGAGNTIYF.